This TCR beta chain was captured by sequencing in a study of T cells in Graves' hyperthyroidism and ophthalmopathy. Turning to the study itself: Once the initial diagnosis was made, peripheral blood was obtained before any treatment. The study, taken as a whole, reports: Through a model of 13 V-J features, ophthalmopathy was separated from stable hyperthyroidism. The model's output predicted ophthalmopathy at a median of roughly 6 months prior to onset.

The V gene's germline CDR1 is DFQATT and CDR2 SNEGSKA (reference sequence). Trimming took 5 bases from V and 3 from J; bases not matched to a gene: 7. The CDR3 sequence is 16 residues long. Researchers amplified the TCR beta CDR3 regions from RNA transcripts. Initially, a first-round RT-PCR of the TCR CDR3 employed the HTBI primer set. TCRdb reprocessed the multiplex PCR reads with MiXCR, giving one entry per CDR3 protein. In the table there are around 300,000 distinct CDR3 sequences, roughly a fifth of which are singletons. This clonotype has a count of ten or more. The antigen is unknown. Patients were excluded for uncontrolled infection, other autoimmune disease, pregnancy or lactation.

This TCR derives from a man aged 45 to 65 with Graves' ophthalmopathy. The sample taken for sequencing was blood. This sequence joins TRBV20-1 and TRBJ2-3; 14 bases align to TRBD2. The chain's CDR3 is CSAPTTSGRATDTQYF. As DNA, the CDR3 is TGCAGTGCTCCAACGACTAGCGGGAGGGCAACAGATACGCAGTATTTT.